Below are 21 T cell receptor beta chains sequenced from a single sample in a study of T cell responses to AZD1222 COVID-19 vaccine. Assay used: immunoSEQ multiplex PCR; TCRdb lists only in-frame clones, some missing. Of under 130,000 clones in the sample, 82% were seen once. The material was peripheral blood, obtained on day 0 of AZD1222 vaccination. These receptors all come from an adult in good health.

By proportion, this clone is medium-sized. The CDR3 DNA sequence: TGTGCCAGCAGTGACGGACTAGCGGGGGCCACCGGGGAGCTGTTTTTT. Its protein product is CASSDGLAGATGELFF. The V call is TRBV6-4, the J call TRBJ2-2; TRBD2 aligns across 13 bases. CDR3 length: 16 amino acids. Trimming at V came to 2 bases and at J to 4 bases, leaving 1 base not matched to a gene. The germline V gene encodes CDR1 MRHNA and CDR2 SNTAGT.

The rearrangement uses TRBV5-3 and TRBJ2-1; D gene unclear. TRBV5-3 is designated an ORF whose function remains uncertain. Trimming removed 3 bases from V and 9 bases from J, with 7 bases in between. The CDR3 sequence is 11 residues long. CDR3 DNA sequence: TGTGCCAGAAGCTCATCCCGTGAGCAGTTCTTC. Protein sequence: CARSSSREQFF.

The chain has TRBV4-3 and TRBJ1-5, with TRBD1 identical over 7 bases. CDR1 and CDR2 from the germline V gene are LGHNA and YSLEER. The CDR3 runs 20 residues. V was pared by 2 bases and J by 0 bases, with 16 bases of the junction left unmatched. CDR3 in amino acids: CASSQPGGDSQILSNQPQHF. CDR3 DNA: TGCGCCAGCAGCCAACCTGGTGGGGACAGTCAGATTCTTAGCAATCAGCCCCAGCATTTT.

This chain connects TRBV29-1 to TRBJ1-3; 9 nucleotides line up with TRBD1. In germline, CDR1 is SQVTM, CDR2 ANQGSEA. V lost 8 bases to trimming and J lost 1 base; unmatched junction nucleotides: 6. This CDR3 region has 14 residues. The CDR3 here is CSYSTGGSGNTIYF. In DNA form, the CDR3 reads TGCAGCTACTCGACAGGGGGGTCTGGAAACACCATATATTTT.

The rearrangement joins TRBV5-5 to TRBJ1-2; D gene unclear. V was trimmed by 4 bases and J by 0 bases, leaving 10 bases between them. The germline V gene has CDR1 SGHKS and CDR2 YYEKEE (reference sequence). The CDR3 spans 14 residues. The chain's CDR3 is CASSTDAANYGYTF. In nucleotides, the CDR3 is TGTGCCAGCAGCACCGACGCCGCTAACTATGGCTACACCTTC.

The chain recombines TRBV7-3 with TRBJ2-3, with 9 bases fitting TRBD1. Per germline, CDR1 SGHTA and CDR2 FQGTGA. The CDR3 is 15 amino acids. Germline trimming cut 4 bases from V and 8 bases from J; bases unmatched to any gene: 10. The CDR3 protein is CASSSTGGGYGTQYF. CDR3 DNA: TGTGCCAGCAGCTCGACAGGGGGTGGGTACGGTACGCAGTATTTT.

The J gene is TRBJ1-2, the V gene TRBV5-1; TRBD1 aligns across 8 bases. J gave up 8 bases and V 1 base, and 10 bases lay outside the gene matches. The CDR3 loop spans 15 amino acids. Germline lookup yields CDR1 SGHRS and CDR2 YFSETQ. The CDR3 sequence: CASSLTGGAEWGYTF. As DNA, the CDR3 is TGCGCCAGCAGCTTGACAGGGGGAGCAGAATGGGGCTACACCTTC.

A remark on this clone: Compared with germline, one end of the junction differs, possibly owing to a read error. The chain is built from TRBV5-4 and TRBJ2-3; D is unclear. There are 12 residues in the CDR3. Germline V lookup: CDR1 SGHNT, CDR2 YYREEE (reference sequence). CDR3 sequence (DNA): TGTGCCAGCAGGTTGGGGTACGATACGCAGTATTTT. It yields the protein CASRLGYDTQYF.

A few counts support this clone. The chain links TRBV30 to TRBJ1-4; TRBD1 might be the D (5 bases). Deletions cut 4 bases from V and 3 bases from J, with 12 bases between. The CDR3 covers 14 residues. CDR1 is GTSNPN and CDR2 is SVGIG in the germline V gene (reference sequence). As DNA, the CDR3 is TGTGCCTGGATGGTAGGAGGGGCTAATGAAAAACTGTTTTTT. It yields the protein CAWMVGGANEKLFF.

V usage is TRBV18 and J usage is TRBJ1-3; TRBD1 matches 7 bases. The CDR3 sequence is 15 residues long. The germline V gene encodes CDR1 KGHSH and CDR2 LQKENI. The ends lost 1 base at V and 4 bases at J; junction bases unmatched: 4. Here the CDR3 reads CASSPRTGGGNTIYF. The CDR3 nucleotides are TGTGCCAGCTCACCACGGACAGGAGGGGGAAACACCATATATTTT.

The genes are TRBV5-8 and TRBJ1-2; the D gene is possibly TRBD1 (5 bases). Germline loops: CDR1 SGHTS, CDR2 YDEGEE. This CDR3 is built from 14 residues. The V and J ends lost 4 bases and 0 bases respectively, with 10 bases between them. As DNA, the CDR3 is TGTGCCAGCAGCCTAAGGGGATCTAACTATGGCTACACCTTC. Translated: CASSLRGSNYGYTF.

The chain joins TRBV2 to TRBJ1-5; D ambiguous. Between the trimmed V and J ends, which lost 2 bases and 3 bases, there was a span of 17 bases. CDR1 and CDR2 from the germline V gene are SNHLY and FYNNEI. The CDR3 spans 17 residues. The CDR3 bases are TGTGCCAGCAGTGAAAGGGTAATTCAGTGGAACAATCAGCCCCAGCATTTT. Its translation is CASSERVIQWNNQPQHF.

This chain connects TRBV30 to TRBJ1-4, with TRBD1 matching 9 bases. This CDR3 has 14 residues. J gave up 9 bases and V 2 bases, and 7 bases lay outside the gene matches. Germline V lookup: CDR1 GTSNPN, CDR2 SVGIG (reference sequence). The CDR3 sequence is CAWSPGDRDKKLFF. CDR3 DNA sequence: TGTGCCTGGAGTCCGGGGGACAGGGATAAAAAACTGTTTTTT.

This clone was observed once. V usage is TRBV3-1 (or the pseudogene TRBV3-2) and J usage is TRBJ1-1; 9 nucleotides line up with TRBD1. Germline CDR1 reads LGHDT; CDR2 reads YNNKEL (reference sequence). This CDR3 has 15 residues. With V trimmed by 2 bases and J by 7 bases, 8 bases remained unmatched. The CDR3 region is CASSQPGTGLGEAFF. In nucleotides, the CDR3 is TGTGCCAGCAGCCAACCCGGGACAGGGCTTGGTGAAGCTTTCTTT.

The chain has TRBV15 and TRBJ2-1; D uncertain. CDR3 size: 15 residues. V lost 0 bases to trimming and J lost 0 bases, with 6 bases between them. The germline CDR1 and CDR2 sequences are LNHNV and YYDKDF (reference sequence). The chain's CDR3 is CATSREADSYNEQFF. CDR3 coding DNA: TGTGCCACCAGCAGAGAGGCAGACTCCTACAATGAGCAGTTCTTC. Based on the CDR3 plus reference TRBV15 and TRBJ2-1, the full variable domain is DAMVIQNPRYQVTQFGKPVTLSCSQTLNHNVMYWYQQKSSQAPKLLFHYYDKDFNNEADTPDNFQSRRPNTSFCFLDIRSPGLGDTAMYLCATSREADSYNEQFFGPGTRLTVL.

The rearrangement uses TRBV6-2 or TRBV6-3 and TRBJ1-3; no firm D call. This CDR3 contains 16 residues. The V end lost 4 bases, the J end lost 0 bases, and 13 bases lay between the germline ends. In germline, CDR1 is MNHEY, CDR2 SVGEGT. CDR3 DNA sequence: TGTGCCAGCAGTTCCCGCGCTATTAGCTCTGGAAACACCATATATTTT. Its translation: CASSSRAISSGNTIYF.

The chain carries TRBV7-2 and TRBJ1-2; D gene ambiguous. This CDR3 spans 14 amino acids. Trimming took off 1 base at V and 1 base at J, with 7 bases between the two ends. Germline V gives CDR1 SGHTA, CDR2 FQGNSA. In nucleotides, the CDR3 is TGTGCCAGCAGCTTAGAATACCTTAACTATGGCTACACCTTC. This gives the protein CASSLEYLNYGYTF. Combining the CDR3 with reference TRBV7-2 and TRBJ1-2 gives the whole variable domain GAGVSQSPSNKVTEKGKDVELRCDPISGHTALYWYRQSLGQGLEFLIYFQGNSAPDKSGLPSDRFSAERTGGSVSTLTIQRTQQEDSAVYLCASSLEYLNYGYTFGSGTRLTVV.

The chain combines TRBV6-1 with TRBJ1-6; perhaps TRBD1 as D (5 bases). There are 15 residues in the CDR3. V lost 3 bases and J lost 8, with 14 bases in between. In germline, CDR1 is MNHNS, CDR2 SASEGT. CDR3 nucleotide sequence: TGTGCCAGCAGTGACCCGGACGGGGGGTATTCACCCCTCCACTTT. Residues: CASSDPDGGYSPLHF.

The CDR3 bases are TGTGCCAGCAGTTACCCGGGGCGTCAGACCCAGTACTTC. This encodes CASSYPGRQTQYF. V is TRBV6-5 and J is TRBJ2-5; tentatively, D is TRBD1 or TRBD2 (5 bases each). Between the trimmed V and J ends, which lost 2 bases and 6 bases, there was a span of 10 bases. CDR1 and CDR2 (germline): MNHEY, SVGAGI. The CDR3 is 13 amino acids.

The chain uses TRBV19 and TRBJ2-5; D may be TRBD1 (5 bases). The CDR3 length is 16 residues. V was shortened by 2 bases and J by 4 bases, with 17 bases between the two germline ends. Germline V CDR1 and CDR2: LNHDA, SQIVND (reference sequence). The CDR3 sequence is CASSIQARGLGETQYF. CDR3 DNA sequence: TGTGCCAGTAGTATACAGGCAAGGGGATTGGGAGAGACCCAGTACTTC.

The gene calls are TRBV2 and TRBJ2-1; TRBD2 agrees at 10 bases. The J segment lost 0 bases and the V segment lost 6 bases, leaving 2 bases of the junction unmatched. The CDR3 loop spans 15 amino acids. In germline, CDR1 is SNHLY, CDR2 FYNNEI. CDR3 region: CASRIAGGSYNEQFF. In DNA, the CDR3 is TGTGCCAGCAGGATAGCGGGGGGCTCCTACAATGAGCAGTTCTTC. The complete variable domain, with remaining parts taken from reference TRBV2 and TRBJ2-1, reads EPEVTQTPSHQVTQMGQEVILRCVPISNHLYFYWYRQILGQKVEFLVSFYNNEISEKSEIFDDQFSVERPDGSNFTLKIRSTKLEDSAMYFCASRIAGGSYNEQFFGPGTRLTVL.